This T cell receptor (beta chain) was retrieved from a study of molecular identifiers for immune sequencing clone quantification. The V end was cut by 5 bases, the J end by 10 bases, with 18 bases between. Germline V CDR1 and CDR2: MNHEY, SVGAGI. The CDR3 consists of 13 residues. This clonotype is judged medium-sized. Naive CD8 libraries came from around 20,000 to 990,000 sorted cells with 10%, 30% or 50% RNA. MiXCR, applied by TCRdb to the PCR reads, yields one record per CDR3 protein. The repertoire holds 6,000 to 7,000 distinct CDR3 sequences, with roughly 15% as singletons. Sequences were obtained from naive CD8+ T cells from blood, with Jurkat cell RNA spiked in. Stated subset: FACS-sorted CD8+CD4-CCR7+CD45RA+ naive T cells. The clonotype originates from a human donor in good health. Some libraries in this study had Jurkat cell RNA spiked in. This sequence joins TRBV6-5 and TRBJ2-7; D possibly matches TRBD1 or TRBD2 (6 bases each). CDR3 sequence: CASSDLMGGQQYF. CDR3 DNA: TGTGCCAGCAGTGATCTTATGGGGGGCCAACAGTACTTC.